The 15 T cell receptor beta chains below come from one sample, sequenced in a study of regulatory T cells in long-lasting Graves disease. Time point meaning: newly diagnosed GD, antithyroid drugs for less than 3 months. Generation of the TCR library employed RNA extracted from PBMCs. Combining iRepertoire HTBI primers with Arm-PCR of CDR3 regions, the authors built TCR beta libraries. TCRdb passed the multiplex PCR reads through MiXCR, listing each CDR3 protein once. Found here are about 400,000 distinct CDR3 sequences, approximately 15% of them singletons; the top ten hold approximately 8%. This sample was shared with a second study, whose subject was T cells in Graves' hyperthyroidism and ophthalmopathy.

Sequences were derived from peripheral blood mononuclear cells (PBMCs), sampled at new diagnosis, from a patient treated with antithyroid drugs. The receptors come from a woman aged 40 to 50 with Graves disease.

The chain joins TRBV4-1 to TRBJ1-3; TRBD1 is a possible D gene (5 bases). Germline loops: CDR1 MGHRA, CDR2 YSYEKL. Between the trimmed V and J ends, which lost 0 bases and 5 bases, there was a span of 8 bases. This CDR3 spans 14 amino acids. As DNA, the CDR3 is TGCGCCAGCAGCCAAGAAGAGGGGCGAAACACCATATATTTT. Amino acid sequence: CASSQEEGRNTIYF.

The gene calls are TRBV12-3 or TRBV12-4 and TRBJ2-1; D not resolved. Near its end, the DNA agrees better with TRBJ1-2, so the J call may be wrong. This CDR3 comprises 15 residues. The CDR3 here is CASSSSAGFDYGYTF. The DNA of the CDR3 is TGTGCCAGCAGTTCCTCAGCAGGCTTTGACTATGGCTACACCTTC.

V and J are TRBV7-2 and TRBJ1-3; 7 nucleotides match TRBD1. V shed 6 bases, J shed 1 base, and the junction held 9 bases outside the gene matches. CDR3 length: 16 residues. Germline V gene lookup returns CDR1 SGHTA and CDR2 FQGNSA. CDR3 sequence (DNA): TGTGCCAGCAGTATTCGACAGGGATCATCTGGAAACACCATATATTTT. Protein sequence: CASSIRQGSSGNTIYF.

Ten or more counts support this clonotype. This chain uses TRBV19 with TRBJ1-4; possibly TRBD1 for D (6 bases). This CDR3 has 14 amino acids. The V end lost 3 bases, the J end lost 11 bases, and 16 bases lay between the germline ends. The germline V gene encodes CDR1 LNHDA and CDR2 SQIVND (reference sequence). For the CDR3, the DNA is TGTGCCAGTAGTATGGGGTCGGACAGAAACAAACTGTTTTTT. Its translation is CASSMGSDRNKLFF.

Comment on this clonotype: A much larger clone differs by one base, so this may be a read error. The CDR3 reads CASSSVRDGCGYTF. As DNA, the CDR3 is TGTGCCAGCAGTTCAGTCCGGGACGGCTGTGGCTACACCTTC. This sequence joins TRBV6-2 or TRBV6-3 and TRBJ1-2; the D gene is possibly TRBD1 (5 bases). Germline lookup yields CDR1 MNHEY and CDR2 SVGEGT. There are 14 residues in the CDR3. V was pared by 4 bases and J by 7 bases, with 16 bases between.

This clonotype was observed at least ten times. The V and J genes are TRBV27 and TRBJ2-1; 12 bases match TRBD2. The junction had 3 bases not matched to a gene; V was cut back by 2 bases and J by 4 bases. Germline CDR1 reads MNHEY; CDR2 reads SMNVEV (reference sequence). The length of the CDR3 is 16 residues. DNA for the CDR3: TGTGCCAGCAGTTTACCTAGCGGGAGGGGTTACAATGAGCAGTTCTTC. Protein product: CASSLPSGRGYNEQFF.

This clonotype was seen many times. The rearrangement uses TRBV4-3 and TRBJ1-2, with 11 bases matching TRBD1. Germline CDR1 LGHNA, CDR2 YSLEER. This CDR3 region has 16 residues. V lost 0 bases and J lost 6; bases outside the gene matches: 6. The CDR3 sequence: CASSQDPGQGADGYTF. In DNA form, the CDR3 reads TGCGCCAGCAGCCAAGATCCCGGACAGGGGGCAGATGGCTACACCTTC.

The chain is built from TRBV9 and TRBJ1-3; D gene ambiguous. Germline V gene sequence: CDR1 SGDLS, CDR2 YYNGEE. The CDR3 has 15 amino acids. The V end was cut by 3 bases, the J end by 4 bases, with 14 bases between. CDR3 bases: TGTGCCAGCAGCGGTGCCGTAACCTCGGGAAACACCATATATTTT. Its protein is CASSGAVTSGNTIYF.

This clonotype was seen a handful of times. This chain links TRBV6-1 with TRBJ2-1; D call uncertain. The CDR3 is 11 amino acids. CDR1 and CDR2 (germline): MNHNS, SASEGT. Between the trimmed V and J ends, which lost 6 bases and 13 bases, there was a span of 13 bases. The CDR3 DNA reads TGTGCCAGCAGCGTAGGAGCAAGCCAGTTCTTC. This sequence encodes CASSVGASQFF.

This clonotype was detected only a few times. CDR3 region: CASSQASPEQYF. The DNA of the CDR3 is TGTGCCAGCAGCCAAGCTTCCCCGGAGCAGTACTTC. J is TRBJ2-7 and V is TRBV3-1, with D hard to call. The CDR3 sequence is 12 residues long. V shed 1 base and J shed 7 bases, with 8 bases lying between them. The germline gives CDR1 LGHDT, CDR2 YNNKEL (reference sequence).

This clonotype appeared many times. The chain links TRBV24-1 to TRBJ2-2, with 12 positions matching TRBD1. Germline CDR1 KGHDR, CDR2 SFDVKD. This CDR3 spans 20 amino acids. J gave up 0 bases and V 5 bases, and 12 bases lay outside the gene matches. The CDR3 bases are TGTGCCACCAGTGGCCCGGGGACAGGGGGCTTATCCCCGAACACCGGGGAGCTGTTTTTT. It translates to CATSGPGTGGLSPNTGELFF.

Points on this clonotype: The germline gene is not matched at one end of the junction; a read error may be the cause. The chain employs TRBV11-3 and TRBJ2-5, with 7 positions matching TRBD2. The germline V gene encodes CDR1 SGHNT and CDR2 YENEEA. CDR3 length: 14 amino acids. CDR3 in amino acids: CTSSALGLEETQYF. CDR3 bases: TGTACCAGCAGCGCCCTTGGACTAGAAGAGACCCAGTACTTC. The whole variable domain, remainder taken from reference TRBV11-3 and TRBJ2-5, is EAGVVQSPRYKIIEKKQPVAFWCNPISGHNTLYWYLQNLGQGPELLIRYENEEAVDDSQLPKDRFSAERLKGVDSTLKIQPAELGDSAVYLCTSSALGLEETQYFGPGTRLLVL.

J is TRBJ2-1 and V is TRBV6-2 or TRBV6-3; D is ambiguous. With the DNA end fitting TRBJ2-5 better, the J assignment may be wrong. CDR3 length: 14 amino acids. CDR1 is MNHEY, CDR2 SVGEGT, per germline. The CDR3 spells CASSYSLTQETQYF. CDR3 sequence (DNA): TGTGCCAGCAGTTACTCCCTAACCCAAGAGACCCAGTACTTC.

This clonotype has at least ten counts. V gene TRBV30 combines with J gene TRBJ2-1, with D unclear. V lost 0 bases to trimming and J lost 0 bases, with 9 bases between them. This CDR3 spans 15 amino acids. Germline V lookup: CDR1 GTSNPN, CDR2 SVGIG (reference sequence). This CDR3 reads CAWSVRGYSYNEQFF. The CDR3 coding sequence is TGTGCCTGGAGTGTACGTGGCTACTCCTACAATGAGCAGTTCTTC.

This clonotype was recorded a few times. This sequence joins TRBV4-1 and TRBJ1-2; D possibly corresponds to TRBD1 (5 bases). Trimming shortened V by 0 bases and J by 5 bases, and 13 bases separated the two germline ends. This CDR3 spans 15 amino acids. CDR1 is MGHRA and CDR2 is YSYEKL in the germline V gene. CDR3 in amino acids: CASSQDSSGTYGYTF. The CDR3 nucleotides read TGCGCCAGCAGCCAAGATTCGTCCGGGACTTATGGCTACACCTTC.